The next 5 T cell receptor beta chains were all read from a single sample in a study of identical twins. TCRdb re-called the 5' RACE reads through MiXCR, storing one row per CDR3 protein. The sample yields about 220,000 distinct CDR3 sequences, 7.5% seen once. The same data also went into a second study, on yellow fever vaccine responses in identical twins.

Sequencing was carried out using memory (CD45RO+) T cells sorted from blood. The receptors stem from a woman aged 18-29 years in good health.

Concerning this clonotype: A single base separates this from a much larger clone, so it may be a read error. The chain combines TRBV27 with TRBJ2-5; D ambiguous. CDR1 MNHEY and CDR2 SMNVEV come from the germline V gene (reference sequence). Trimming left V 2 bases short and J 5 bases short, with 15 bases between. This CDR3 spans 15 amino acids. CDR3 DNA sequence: TGTGCCAGCAGTTTAGGGCAGTGGGTAAGGGAGACCCAGTACTTC. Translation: CASSLGQWVRETQYF.

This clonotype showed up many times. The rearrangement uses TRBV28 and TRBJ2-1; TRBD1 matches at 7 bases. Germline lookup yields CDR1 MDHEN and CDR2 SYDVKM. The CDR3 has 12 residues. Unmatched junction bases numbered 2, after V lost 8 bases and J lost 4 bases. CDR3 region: CASGTVYNEQFF. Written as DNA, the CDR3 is TGTGCCAGCGGGACAGTTTACAATGAGCAGTTCTTC.

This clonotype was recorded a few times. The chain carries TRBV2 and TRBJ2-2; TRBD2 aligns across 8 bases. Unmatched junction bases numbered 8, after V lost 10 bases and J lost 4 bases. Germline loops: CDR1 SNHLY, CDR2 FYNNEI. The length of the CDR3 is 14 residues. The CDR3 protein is CAILRREVTGELFF. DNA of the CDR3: TGTGCCATCCTTCGGCGGGAGGTCACCGGGGAGCTGTTTTTT.

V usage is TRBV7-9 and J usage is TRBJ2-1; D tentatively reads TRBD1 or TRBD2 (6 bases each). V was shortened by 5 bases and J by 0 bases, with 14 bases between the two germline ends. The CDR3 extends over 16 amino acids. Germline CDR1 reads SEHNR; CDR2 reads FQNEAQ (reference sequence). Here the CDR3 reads CASSPGEGGSYNEQFF. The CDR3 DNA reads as TGTGCCAGCAGCCCTGGTGAGGGGGGCTCCTACAATGAGCAGTTCTTC.

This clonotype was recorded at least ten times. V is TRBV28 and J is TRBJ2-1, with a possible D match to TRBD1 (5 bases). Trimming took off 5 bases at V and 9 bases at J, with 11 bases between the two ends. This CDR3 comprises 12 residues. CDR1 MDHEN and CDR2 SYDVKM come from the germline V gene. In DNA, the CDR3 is TGTGCCAGCAGTCCTTTTAGGGGTGAGCAGTTCTTC. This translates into CASSPFRGEQFF. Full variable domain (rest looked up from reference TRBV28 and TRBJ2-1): DVKVTQSSRYLVKRTGEKVFLECVQDMDHENMFWYRQDPGLGLRLIYFSYDVKMKEKGDIPEGYSVSREKKERFSLILESASTNQTSMYLCASSPFRGEQFFGPGTRLTVL.